Described below is a single T cell receptor beta chain sequence and its context. The data were obtained in a study of patients and donors after allogeneic stem cell transplantation. Germline values: CDR1 LGHNA, CDR2 YNFKEQ. The CDR3 loop spans 15 amino acids. The V gene lost 0 bases and the J gene lost 0 bases, with 6 bases spanning the gap. MiXCR, applied by TCRdb to the RT-PCR reads, yields one record per CDR3 protein. The sample has some 200,000 distinct CDR3 sequences; around two fifths are singletons. This receptor was obtained from a human donor who was either an allogeneic HSCT recipient or a stem cell or donor lymphocyte infusion donor (not recorded which). It is not recorded whose cells these are; they may come from a transplant donor. Sample: blood, either unsorted or a sorted T cell fraction (not recorded which). The rearrangement uses TRBV4-2 and TRBJ1-3; D is unresolved. The CDR3 DNA reads TGTGCCAGCAGCCAAGAGGGCAGCTCTGGAAACACCATATATTTT. Translating it yields CASSQEGSSGNTIYF.